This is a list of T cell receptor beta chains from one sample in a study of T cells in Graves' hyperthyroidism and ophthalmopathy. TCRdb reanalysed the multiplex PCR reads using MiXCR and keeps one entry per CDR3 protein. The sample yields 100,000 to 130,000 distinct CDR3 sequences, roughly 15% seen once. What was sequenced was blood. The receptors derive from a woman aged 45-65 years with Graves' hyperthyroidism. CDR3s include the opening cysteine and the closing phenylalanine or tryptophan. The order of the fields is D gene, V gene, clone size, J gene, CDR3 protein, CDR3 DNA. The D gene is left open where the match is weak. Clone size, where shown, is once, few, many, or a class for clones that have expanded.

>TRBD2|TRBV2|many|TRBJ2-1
CASVAGVYNEQFF
TGTGCCAGCGTAGCGGGAGTCTACAATGAGCAGTTCTTC
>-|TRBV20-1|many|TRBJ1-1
CSVQIPGGNTEAFF
TGCAGTGTTCAGATACCCGGGGGGAACACTGAAGCTTTCTTT
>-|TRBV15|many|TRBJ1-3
CATSRDWLGAGNTIYF
TGTGCCACCAGCAGAGATTGGTTAGGGGCTGGAAACACCATATATTTT
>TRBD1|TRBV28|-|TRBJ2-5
CASSPRDRGMETQYF
TGTGCCAGCAGTCCCCGGGACAGGGGAATGGAGACCCAGTACTTC
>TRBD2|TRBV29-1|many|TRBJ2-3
CSVDAGVGTDTQYF
TGCAGCGTTGACGCGGGGGTCGGCACAGATACGCAGTATTTT
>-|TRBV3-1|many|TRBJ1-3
CASSRWAGTGNTIYF
TGTGCCAGCAGCCGCTGGGCAGGGACTGGAAACACCATATATTTT
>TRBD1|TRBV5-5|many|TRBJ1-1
CASSRGQGLSTEAFF
TGTGCCAGCAGCCGCGGACAGGGTCTGAGCACTGAAGCTTTCTTT
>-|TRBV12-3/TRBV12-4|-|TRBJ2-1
CASSFFGDSSYNEQFF
TGTGCCAGCAGTTTCTTTGGGGATAGCTCCTACAATGAGCAGTTCTTC
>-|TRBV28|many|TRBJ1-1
CASSLRGWSAEAFF
TGTGCCAGCAGTTTAAGGGGGTGGTCTGCTGAAGCTTTCTTT
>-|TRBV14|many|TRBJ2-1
CASSSTSRLLGEQFF
TGTGCCAGCAGTAGCACATCTCGACTCCTCGGGGAGCAGTTCTTC
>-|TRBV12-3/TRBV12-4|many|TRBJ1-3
CASSVGSLSGNTIYF
TGTGCCAGCAGTGTAGGGTCTCTCTCTGGAAACACCATATATTTT
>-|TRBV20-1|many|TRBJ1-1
CSARDWVGSRGNTEAFF
TGCAGTGCTAGAGATTGGGTGGGCTCAAGGGGGAACACTGAAGCTTTCTTT
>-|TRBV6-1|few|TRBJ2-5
CASSREGLETQYF
TGTGCCAGCAGCAGGGAAGGTTTAGAGACCCAGTACTTC
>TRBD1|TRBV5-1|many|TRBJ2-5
CASSLGQGRETQYF
TGCGCCAGCAGCTTGGGACAGGGGAGGGAGACCCAGTACTTC
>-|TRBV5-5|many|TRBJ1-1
CASSLAEGGRNTEAFF
TGTGCCAGCAGCTTGGCCGAGGGTGGTAGGAACACTGAAGCTTTCTTT
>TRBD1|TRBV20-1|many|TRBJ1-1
CSAPGGRDTEAFF
TGCAGTGCCCCAGGGGGTAGGGACACTGAAGCTTTCTTT
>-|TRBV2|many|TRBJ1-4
CASTLTATNEKLFF
TGTGCCAGCACCCTGACAGCAACTAATGAAAAACTGTTTTTT
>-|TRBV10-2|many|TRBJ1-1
CASSRALGNTEAFF
TGCGCCAGCAGCCGGGCCCTCGGGAACACTGAAGCTTTCTTT
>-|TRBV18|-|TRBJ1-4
CASSPPHGATNEKLFF
TGTGCCAGCTCACCACCTCACGGTGCAACTAATGAAAAACTGTTTTTT
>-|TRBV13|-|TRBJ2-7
CASSLGWQGTYEQYF
TGCGCCAGCAGCTTGGGTTGGCAAGGAACCTACGAGCAGTACTTC
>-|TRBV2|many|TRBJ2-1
CASKEAGRSSYNEQFF
TGTGCCAGCAAGGAGGCGGGAAGGAGCTCCTACAATGAGCAGTTCTTC
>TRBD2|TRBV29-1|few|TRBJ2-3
CSVITSGSTDTQYF
TGCAGCGTTATAACTAGCGGCTCCACAGATACGCAGTATTTT
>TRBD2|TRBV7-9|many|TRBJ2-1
CASSRRPYGTRIEQFF
TGTGCCAGCAGCCGAAGACCGTACGGGACTAGGATTGAGCAGTTCTTC
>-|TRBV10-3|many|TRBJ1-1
CAISESQTPGTEAFF
TGTGCCATCAGTGAGTCGCAGACTCCTGGCACTGAAGCTTTCTTT
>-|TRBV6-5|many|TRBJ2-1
CASSYSVGEQFF
TGTGCCAGCAGTTACTCAGTGGGTGAGCAGTTCTTC
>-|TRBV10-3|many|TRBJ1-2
CAINRAGRRQQGYTF
TGTGCCATCAATAGGGCAGGGCGAAGACAGCAGGGCTACACCTTC
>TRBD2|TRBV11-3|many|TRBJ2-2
CASSRLAGGTGELFF
TGTGCCAGCAGCAGACTAGCGGGAGGTACCGGGGAGCTGTTTTTT
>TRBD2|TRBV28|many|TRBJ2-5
CASSNLPGLAGGLETQYF
TGTGCCAGCAGTAACCTCCCGGGACTAGCGGGAGGGCTGGAGACCCAGTACTTC
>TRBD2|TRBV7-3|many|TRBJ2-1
CASSPYGGKREGPYNEQFF
TGTGCCAGCAGCCCTTATGGGGGCAAGCGGGAGGGGCCTTACAATGAGCAGTTCTTC
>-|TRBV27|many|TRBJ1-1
CASSLSPNTEAFF
TGTGCCAGCAGTTTATCCCCGAACACTGAAGCTTTCTTT
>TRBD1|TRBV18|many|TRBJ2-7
CASSPGTGVGSYEQYF
TGTGCCAGCTCACCCGGGACAGGGGTGGGCTCCTACGAGCAGTACTTC
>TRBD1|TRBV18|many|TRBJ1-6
CASSPDRASYNSPLHF
TGTGCCAGCTCTCCTGACAGGGCCTCCTATAATTCACCCCTCCACTTT
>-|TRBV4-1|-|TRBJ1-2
CASSQGTKGGYTF
TGCGCCAGCAGCCAAGGGACGAAGGGAGGCTACACCTTC
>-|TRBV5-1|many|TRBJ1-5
CASSLSAGLQPQHF
TGCGCCAGCAGCTTGAGTGCAGGGTTGCAGCCCCAGCATTTT
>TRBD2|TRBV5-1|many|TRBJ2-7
CASSRGLASGNYEQYF
TGCGCCAGCAGCCGCGGGTTAGCTAGCGGGAATTACGAGCAGTACTTC
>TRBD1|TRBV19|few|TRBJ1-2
CASTAGQGFAGYTF
TGTGCCAGTACCGCGGGACAGGGTTTTGCTGGCTACACCTTC
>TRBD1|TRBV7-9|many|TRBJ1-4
CASNPGQGTPSEKLFF
TGTGCCAGCAACCCGGGACAGGGGACGCCAAGTGAAAAACTGTTTTTT
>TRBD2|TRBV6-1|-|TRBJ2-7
CASRGSGRVGQQYF
TGTGCCAGCAGGGGAAGCGGGAGGGTCGGTCAGCAGTACTTC
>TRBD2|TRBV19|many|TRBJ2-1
CASTDGAGGADEQFF
TGTGCCAGTACCGATGGGGCGGGAGGGGCCGATGAGCAGTTCTTC
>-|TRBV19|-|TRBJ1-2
CASTEGGGAPGYTF
TGTGCCAGTACCGAGGGAGGAGGGGCCCCTGGCTACACCTTC
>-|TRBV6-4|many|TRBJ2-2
CASSDSSTGELFF
TGTGCCAGCAGTGACTCTTCCACCGGGGAGCTGTTTTTT
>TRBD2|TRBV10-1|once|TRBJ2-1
CASSEYTSGSSYNEQFF
TGCGCCAGCAGTGAATATACTAGCGGGAGCTCCTACAATGAGCAGTTCTTC
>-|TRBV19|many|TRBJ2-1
CASSIPTGYNEQFF
TGTGCCAGTAGTATACCCACAGGTTACAATGAGCAGTTCTTC
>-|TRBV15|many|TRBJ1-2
CATSRESGGYGYTF
TGTGCCACCAGCAGAGAGAGCGGGGGCTATGGCTACACCTTC
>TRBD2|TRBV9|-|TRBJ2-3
CASSERGGSGLGDTQYF
TGTGCCAGCAGCGAGAGGGGCGGTAGCGGGCTTGGAGATACGCAGTATTTT
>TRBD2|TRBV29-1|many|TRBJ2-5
CSVRFSGSGTQYF
TGCAGCGTTAGGTTTAGCGGGAGTGGGACCCAGTACTTC
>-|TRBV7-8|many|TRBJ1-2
CASSPGTTPYGYTF
TGTGCCAGCAGCCCCGGGACAACGCCCTATGGCTACACCTTC
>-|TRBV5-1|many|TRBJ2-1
CASSATGSYNEQFF
TGCGCCAGCAGCGCAACGGGCTCCTACAATGAGCAGTTCTTC
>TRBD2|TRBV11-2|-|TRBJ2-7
CASSQGVAAGASYEQYF
TGTGCCAGCAGCCAAGGTGTGGCGGCGGGAGCCTCCTACGAGCAGTACTTC
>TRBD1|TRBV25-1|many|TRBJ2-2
CASSDPGQLTGELFF
TGTGCCAGCAGTGACCCGGGACAGCTCACCGGGGAGCTGTTTTTT
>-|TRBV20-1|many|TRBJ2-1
CSASSRSLQGGGEQFF
TGCAGTGCTAGTTCGCGGAGCTTGCAAGGGGGTGGTGAGCAGTTCTTC
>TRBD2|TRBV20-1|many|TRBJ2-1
CSAGQLAGGGDEQFF
TGCAGTGCGGGCCAACTAGCGGGGGGGGGCGATGAGCAGTTCTTC
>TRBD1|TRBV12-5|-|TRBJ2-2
CASGFLQGATGELFF
TGTGCTAGTGGTTTTTTACAGGGGGCAACCGGGGAGCTGTTTTTT